The 32 T cell receptor beta chains below come from one sample, sequenced in a study of blood T cell repertoires in COVID-19. Only in-frame clones appear in the TCRdb table, and some are missing; sequencing was by immunoSEQ multiplex PCR. The table lists over 450,000 clones, 89% of them singletons. Sequenced material: peripheral blood. Every receptor here comes from a man aged 18 to 35 with COVID-19, enrolled during active disease.

This sequence joins TRBV7-9 and TRBJ2-1; D might be TRBD1 (6 bases). V was cut by 0 bases and J by 10 bases, with 10 bases left in between. CDR3 length: 13 residues. CDR1 is SEHNR, CDR2 FQNEAQ, per germline (reference sequence). This CDR3 reads CASSLAGTTEQFF. The CDR3 coding sequence is TGTGCCAGCAGCTTAGCGGGGACAACCGAGCAGTTCTTC.

The chain recombines TRBV7-8 with TRBJ1-2; TRBD1 is a possible D gene (5 bases). CDR1 is SGHVS, CDR2 FQNEAQ, per germline. The CDR3 spans 13 residues. Trimming cost V 4 bases and J 8 bases, with 14 bases left between them. CDR3 sequence reads: CASSSPGGGGYTF. CDR3 nucleotides: TGTGCCAGCAGCTCCCCCGGGGGAGGAGGCTACACCTTC.

The rearrangement uses TRBV11-3 and TRBJ2-1; D gene uncertain. The CDR3 contains 14 residues. Per the germline V gene, CDR1 is SGHNT and CDR2 is YENEEA. The ends were cut back, 4 bases at V and 9 bases at J, with 16 bases in the middle. DNA for the CDR3: TGTGCCAGCAGCTCCCCGGCTAGAGGTGGTGAGCAGTTCTTC. Encoded protein: CASSSPARGGEQFF.

The chain combines TRBV27 with TRBJ1-5; TRBD1 is a possible D gene (5 bases). The germline V gene has CDR1 MNHEY and CDR2 SMNVEV (reference sequence). The CDR3 totals 15 residues. Trimming removed 0 bases from V and 6 bases from J, with 12 bases in between. CDR3 DNA sequence: TGTGCCAGCAGTTTATCGGGGGGGATGGGTCAGCCCCAGCATTTT. This sequence encodes CASSLSGGMGQPQHF.

The rearrangement uses TRBV24-1 and TRBJ2-1; TRBD2 is a possible D gene (5 bases). Trimming stripped 2 bases from V and 7 bases from J, with 14 bases between. This CDR3 contains 15 residues. CDR1 KGHDR and CDR2 SFDVKD come from the germline V gene. DNA of the CDR3: TGTGCCACCAGTGATTCTCTTACGGGGATAAATGAGCAGTTCTTC. It encodes CATSDSLTGINEQFF.

This clone was observed a single time. This chain uses TRBV9 with TRBJ2-1; no definite D call. Germline V gene sequence: CDR1 SGDLS, CDR2 YYNGEE. The CDR3 contains 14 residues. Trimming took off 0 bases at V and 4 bases at J, with 8 bases between the two ends. The CDR3 DNA sequence: TGTGCCAGCAGCGTAGCAACTCCGTACAATGAGCAGTTCTTC. As protein: CASSVATPYNEQFF. Full variable domain (missing parts from reference TRBV9 and TRBJ2-1): DSGVTQTPKHLITATGQRVTLRCSPRSGDLSVYWYQQSLDQGLQFLIQYYNGEERAKGNILERFSAQQFPDLHSELNLSSLELGDSALYFCASSVATPYNEQFFGPGTRLTVL.

This chain connects TRBV6-6 to TRBJ2-1; TRBD2 agrees at 9 bases. With V trimmed by 3 bases and J by 7 bases, 7 bases remained unmatched. CDR1 is MNHNY, CDR2 SVGAGI, per germline (reference sequence). The CDR3 consists of 15 residues. The CDR3 region has the DNA TGTGCCAGCAGTTATTCGGTAGCGGGAGAAAATGAGCAGTTCTTC. Amino acid sequence: CASSYSVAGENEQFF.

Only a few counts were recorded for this clone. The chain links TRBV3-1 (or the pseudogene TRBV3-2) to TRBJ2-7; D gene unclear. V lost 4 bases and J 0 bases, leaving 13 bases between the germline ends. The germline V gene has CDR1 LGHDT and CDR2 YNNKEL (reference sequence). CDR3 length: 15 residues. The CDR3 is CASSPNPSRSYEQYF. CDR3 nucleotides: TGTGCCAGCAGCCCTAACCCTTCGCGCTCCTACGAGCAGTACTTC.

V gene TRBV6-5 combines with J gene TRBJ1-1, with TRBD1 identical over 10 bases. This CDR3 is 15 amino acids long. CDR1 is MNHEY and CDR2 is SVGAGI in the germline V gene. V lost 5 bases, J lost 6 bases, and 9 bases stayed unmatched. The CDR3 sequence: CASSNPGQGTAEAFF. CDR3 nucleotide sequence: TGTGCCAGCAGTAACCCGGGACAGGGGACCGCTGAAGCTTTCTTT.

This chain joins TRBV5-5 and TRBJ1-3; 10 nucleotides match TRBD1. This CDR3 is built from 15 residues. Germline-derived CDR1 and CDR2 are SGHKS and YYEKEE (reference sequence). V lost 5 bases and J lost 0; bases outside the gene matches: 2. Here the CDR3 reads CASRGQGISGNTIYF. The CDR3 DNA sequence: TGTGCCAGCAGGGGACAGGGGATCTCTGGAAACACCATATATTTT.

This chain joins TRBV15 and TRBJ2-7; 8 nucleotides align to TRBD2. Germline loops: CDR1 LNHNV, CDR2 YYDKDF (reference sequence). The CDR3 has 21 residues. The V segment lost 0 bases and the J segment 0 bases; nucleotides outside the gene matches: 19. The CDR3 here is CATSRDKGVRRGAKYSYEQYF. The DNA of the CDR3 is TGTGCCACCAGCAGAGATAAAGGGGTTCGGCGGGGGGCTAAATACTCCTACGAGCAGTACTTC.

The chain uses TRBV7-8 and TRBJ2-1; 9 positions match TRBD1. Germline V gene sequence: CDR1 SGHVS, CDR2 FQNEAQ. V gave up 3 bases and J gave up 6 bases; unmatched junction bases: 9. CDR3 size: 16 residues. CDR3 nucleotide sequence: TGTGCCAGCAGCTTTGCGGGACAGGGAGGCGGCAATGAGCAGTTCTTC. Amino acids: CASSFAGQGGGNEQFF. Combining the CDR3 with reference TRBV7-8 and TRBJ2-1 gives the whole variable domain GAGVSQSPRYKVAKRGQDVALRCDPISGHVSLFWYQQALGQGPEFLTYFQNEAQLDKSGLPSDRFFAERPEGSVSTLKIQRTQQEDSAVYLCASSFAGQGGGNEQFFGPGTRLTVL.

The chain joins TRBV2 to TRBJ1-1; possible D gene TRBD1, 6 bases. CDR1 SNHLY and CDR2 FYNNEI come from the germline V gene. Trimming pared 4 bases from V and 5 bases from J, leaving 8 bases between. The CDR3 covers 12 residues. CDR3 in DNA: TGTGCCAGCAGTGTTACAGGGACTGAAGCTTTCTTT. This sequence encodes CASSVTGTEAFF.

V is TRBV11-2 and J is TRBJ2-2, with TRBD2 matching over 9 bases. CDR1 is SGHAT and CDR2 is FQNNGV in the germline V gene. The CDR3 contains 14 residues. The V gene end was trimmed by 4 bases and the J gene end by 7 bases; junction bases not matched to a gene: 4. CDR3 in DNA: TGTGCCAGCAGCTATAGCGGGAGTGGCGGGGAGCTGTTTTTT. Protein: CASSYSGSGGELFF.

The chain has TRBV2 and TRBJ2-3; 9 nucleotides agree with TRBD1. J gave up 5 bases and V 10 bases, and 10 bases lay outside the gene matches. Per germline, CDR1 SNHLY and CDR2 FYNNEI. The CDR3 has 14 amino acids. The CDR3 nucleotides are TGTGCCACCCAACAGGGGGCCGCGGTAGATACGCAGTATTTT. This translates into CATQQGAAVDTQYF.

The chain uses TRBV2 and TRBJ1-2; D gene unclear. This CDR3 has 12 residues. The V end lost 5 bases, the J end lost 8 bases, and 12 bases lay between the germline ends. Germline lookup yields CDR1 SNHLY and CDR2 FYNNEI. The CDR3 is CASSTSSGGYTF. The CDR3 nucleotides read TGTGCCAGCAGTACCTCTTCGGGAGGCTACACCTTC.

This chain links TRBV4-1 with TRBJ2-2, with 10 bases aligning to TRBD2. This CDR3 region has 19 residues. Per the germline V gene, CDR1 is MGHRA and CDR2 is YSYEKL. V shed 0 bases and J 5 bases; nucleotides not matched to a gene: 12. The CDR3 loop reads CASSQDAGRNSGRTGELFF. DNA of the CDR3: TGCGCCAGCAGCCAAGATGCAGGCAGAAATAGCGGGAGGACCGGGGAGCTGTTTTTT.

In this sample, this clone turned up once. This rearrangement joins TRBV12-2 to TRBJ1-4. TRBV12-2 is an annotated pseudogene. The CDR3 spans 16 residues. CDR3 residues: CASRLALAGYNEKLFF. As DNA, the CDR3 is TGTGCAAGTCGCTTAGCGTTAGCGGGGTATAATGAAAAACTGTTTTTT.

The chain carries TRBV19 and TRBJ1-2; 8 positions agree with TRBD1. In germline, CDR1 is LNHDA, CDR2 SQIVND (reference sequence). CDR3 length equals 15 residues. J lost 2 bases, V lost 3 bases, and 5 bases had no gene match. The CDR3 protein is CASSIYGQGNYGYTF. DNA for the CDR3: TGTGCCAGTAGTATTTACGGACAGGGAAACTATGGCTACACCTTC.

V and J are TRBV2 and TRBJ2-7, with 7 nucleotides matching TRBD2. Germline V gene sequence: CDR1 SNHLY, CDR2 FYNNEI. This CDR3 is built from 13 residues. The ends lost 4 bases at V and 3 bases at J; junction bases unmatched: 3. The CDR3, as DNA: TGTGCCAGCAGTGTCCAGCGGGGCTACGAGCAGTACTTC. As protein: CASSVQRGYEQYF.

The V call is TRBV27, the J call TRBJ2-7; D may be TRBD2 (5 bases). Germline CDR1 reads MNHEY; CDR2 reads SMNVEV (reference sequence). Between the trimmed V and J ends, which lost 0 bases and 2 bases, there was a span of 11 bases. The CDR3 is made up of 15 amino acids. CDR3 sequence: CASSLSNAGPYEQYF. Here the CDR3 DNA reads TGTGCCAGCAGTTTATCTAACGCGGGCCCCTACGAGCAGTACTTC.

The chain joins TRBV7-9 to TRBJ1-4; D remains ambiguous. CDR3 length: 15 amino acids. The V end lost 2 bases, the J end lost 6 bases, and 13 bases lay between the germline ends. Germline V gene lookup returns CDR1 SEHNR and CDR2 FQNEAQ (reference sequence). The CDR3 reads CASSLSRRQDEKLFF. CDR3 in DNA: TGTGCCAGCAGCTTAAGCCGGAGGCAAGATGAAAAACTGTTTTTT.

The chain combines TRBV24-1 with TRBJ1-2, with 9 bases lining up with TRBD1. There are 12 residues in the CDR3. V was clipped by 9 bases and J by 8 bases; unmatched bases: 6. Germline assignment: CDR1 KGHDR and CDR2 SFDVKD. CDR3 sequence: CATRDRAGGYTF. CDR3 DNA: TGTGCCACCCGGGACAGGGCGGGCGGCTACACCTTC.

The chain recombines TRBV6-5 with TRBJ1-2; tentatively, D is TRBD1 (5 bases). The CDR3 consists of 16 residues. Trimming took off 0 bases at V and 0 bases at J, with 11 bases between the two ends. The germline V gene has CDR1 MNHEY and CDR2 SVGAGI. CDR3 coding DNA: TGTGCCAGCAGTTACTCGGGGGGAAAGACTAACTATGGCTACACCTTC. This translates into CASSYSGGKTNYGYTF.

The chain joins TRBV11-2 to TRBJ2-3; 11 bases are shared with TRBD2. The CDR3 has 17 residues. CDR1 and CDR2 (germline): SGHAT, FQNNGV. With V trimmed by 0 bases and J by 1 base, 3 bases remained unmatched. The CDR3 sequence is CASSLDPGLAGTDTQYF. The CDR3 nucleotides read TGTGCCAGCAGCTTAGATCCGGGACTAGCGGGCACAGATACGCAGTATTTT.

This clone was picked up a small number of times. CDR3 residues: CASSYIFGGWDSPLHF. CDR3 sequence (DNA): TGTGCCAGCAGTTACATCTTCGGGGGTTGGGATTCACCCCTCCACTTT. V gene TRBV6-5 combines with J gene TRBJ1-6; possible D gene TRBD1, 5 bases. V lost 2 bases and J lost 8, with 16 bases in between. Germline assignment: CDR1 MNHEY and CDR2 SVGAGI. CDR3 length equals 16 residues.

This clone was picked up one time. The gene calls are TRBV12-5 and TRBJ1-4; D call uncertain. CDR3 length equals 14 residues. The V gene lost 4 bases and the J gene lost 7 bases, with 13 bases spanning the gap. Germline assignment: CDR1 LGHNT and CDR2 FRNRAP. CDR3 in amino acids: CASGSISGSEKLFF. CDR3 bases: TGTGCTAGTGGTTCCATCTCGGGTAGTGAAAAACTGTTTTTT.

The chain joins TRBV30 to TRBJ2-1; 10 nucleotides match TRBD1. V dropped 0 bases and J dropped 10; count of bases not matched to a gene: 9. There are 15 residues in the CDR3. In germline, CDR1 is GTSNPN, CDR2 SVGIG (reference sequence). The CDR3 bases are TGTGCCTGGAGTGTACGCGGGACAGGGGCCAGCGAGCAGTTCTTC. Protein sequence: CAWSVRGTGASEQFF.

The V gene is TRBV18, the J gene TRBJ2-7; 7 bases line up with TRBD1. This CDR3 has 15 residues. The germline gives CDR1 KGHSH, CDR2 LQKENI. V trimming: 5 bases; J trimming: 5 bases; junction bases outside the gene matches: 12. This CDR3 is CASSSGDRATNEQYF. CDR3 sequence (DNA): TGTGCCAGCTCATCGGGCGACAGGGCCACCAACGAGCAGTACTTC.

This clone came up once. The chain carries TRBV13 and TRBJ2-5; TRBD1 agrees at 8 bases. This CDR3 region has 15 residues. Germline V gene data show CDR1 as PRHDT and CDR2 as FYEKMQ (reference sequence). Losses at the gene ends were 1 base for V and 5 bases for J; bases not matched to a gene: 6. The CDR3 loop reads CASSLAGTGSETQYF. As DNA, the CDR3 is TGTGCCAGCAGCTTAGCCGGGACAGGTAGTGAGACCCAGTACTTC.

The rearrangement links TRBV11-2 to TRBJ1-3, with D tentatively TRBD1 (5 bases). Trimming stripped 1 base from V and 0 bases from J, with 7 bases between. The V gene's germline CDR1 is SGHAT and CDR2 FQNNGV. The length of the CDR3 is 15 residues. The chain's CDR3 is CASSLGQISGNTIYF. The CDR3 nucleotides read TGTGCCAGCAGCTTAGGACAGATCTCTGGAAACACCATATATTTT.

The chain carries TRBV5-1 and TRBJ2-1; possible D gene TRBD2, 6 bases. Trimming pared 2 bases from V and 5 bases from J, leaving 8 bases between. The CDR3 loop spans 13 amino acids. Germline V lookup: CDR1 SGHRS, CDR2 YFSETQ. CDR3: CASSFIADNEQFF. The CDR3 bases are TGCGCCAGCAGCTTCATAGCGGACAATGAGCAGTTCTTC.